This TCR beta chain is drawn from a study of cytomegalovirus exposure and HLA in healthy donors. On this clone: Its antigen is currently unknown.

The ends were cut back, 4 bases at V and 0 bases at J, with 17 bases in the middle. The germline gives CDR1 SGHTA, CDR2 FQGNSA. The CDR3 covers 17 residues. Points from the study as a whole: Researchers catalogued under 200 TCR beta chains as cytomegalovirus-associated.

Primers included in the PCR were 60 Vbeta and 13 Jbeta primers. Profiled with immunoSEQ multiplex PCR; TCRdb holds only in-frame clones, not every one. Of some 150,000 clones in the sample, about 10% are singletons; the top ten hold roughly 6.4%. The sequence came from a woman aged 40 to 50 in good health and CMV-seropositive. The chain has TRBV7-2 and TRBJ2-3, with D tentatively TRBD2 (6 bases). Sequencing was done on a sample of PBMCs. In DNA form, the CDR3 reads TGTGCCAGCAGCTGGGGGTCGGGGGTTGGGAGCACAGATACGCAGTATTTT. This encodes CASSWGSGVGSTDTQYF.